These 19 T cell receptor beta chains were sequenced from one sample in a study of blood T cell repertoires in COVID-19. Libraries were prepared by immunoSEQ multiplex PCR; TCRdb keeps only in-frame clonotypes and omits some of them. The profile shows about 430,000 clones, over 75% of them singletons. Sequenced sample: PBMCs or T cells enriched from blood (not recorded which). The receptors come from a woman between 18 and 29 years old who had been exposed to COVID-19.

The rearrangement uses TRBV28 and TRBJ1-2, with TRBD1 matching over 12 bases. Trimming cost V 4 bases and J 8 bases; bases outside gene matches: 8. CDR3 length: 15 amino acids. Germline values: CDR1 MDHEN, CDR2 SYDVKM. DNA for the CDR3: TGTGCCAGCAGTTCGACGGGACAGGGGGCGGTAGGCTACACCTTC. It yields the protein CASSSTGQGAVGYTF.

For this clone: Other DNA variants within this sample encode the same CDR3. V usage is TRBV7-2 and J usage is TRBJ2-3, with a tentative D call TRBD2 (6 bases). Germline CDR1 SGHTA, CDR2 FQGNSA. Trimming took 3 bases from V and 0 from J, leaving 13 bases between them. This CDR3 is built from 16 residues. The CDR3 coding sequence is TGTGCCAGCAGCTTGGGGGGAGGCCTGAGCACAGATACGCAGTATTTT. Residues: CASSLGGGLSTDTQYF.

The DNA of the CDR3 is TGTGCCAGCAGTCTTACGTTCGGGACAGGGGATAACTATGGCTACACCTTC. Protein: CASSLTFGTGDNYGYTF. The chain is built from TRBV27 and TRBJ1-2, with 10 bases identical to TRBD1. CDR1 and CDR2 (germline): MNHEY, SMNVEV (reference sequence). The CDR3 totals 17 residues. V shed 5 bases, J shed 1 base, and the junction held 10 bases outside the gene matches.

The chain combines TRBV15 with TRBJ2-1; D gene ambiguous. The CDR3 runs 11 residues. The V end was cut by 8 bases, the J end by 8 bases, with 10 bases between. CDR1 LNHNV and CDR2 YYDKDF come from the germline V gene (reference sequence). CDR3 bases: TGTGCCACCGGCCGCCCCGATGAGCAGTTCTTC. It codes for CATGRPDEQFF.

The CDR3 is CSFLPRDTQYF. CDR3 nucleotides: TGCAGTTTCCTCCCTAGAGATACGCAGTATTTT. The chain couples TRBV20-1 to TRBJ2-3; D not certain. V lost 8 bases to trimming and J lost 5 bases, with 11 bases between them. Germline-derived CDR1 and CDR2 are DFQATT and SNEGSKA (reference sequence). CDR3 length equals 11 residues.

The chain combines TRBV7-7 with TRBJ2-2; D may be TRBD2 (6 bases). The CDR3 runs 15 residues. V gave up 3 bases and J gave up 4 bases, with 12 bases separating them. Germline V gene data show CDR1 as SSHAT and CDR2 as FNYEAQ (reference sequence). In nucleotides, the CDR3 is TGTGCCAGCAGCTTGACTAGGGGTGGCACCGGGGAGCTGTTTTTT. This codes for CASSLTRGGTGELFF.

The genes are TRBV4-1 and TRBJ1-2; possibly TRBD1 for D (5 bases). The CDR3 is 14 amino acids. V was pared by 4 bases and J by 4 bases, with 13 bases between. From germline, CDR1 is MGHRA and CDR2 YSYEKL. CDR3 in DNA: TGCGCCAGCAGCCCATCAGGACAAGTCTATGGCTACACCTTC. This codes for CASSPSGQVYGYTF.

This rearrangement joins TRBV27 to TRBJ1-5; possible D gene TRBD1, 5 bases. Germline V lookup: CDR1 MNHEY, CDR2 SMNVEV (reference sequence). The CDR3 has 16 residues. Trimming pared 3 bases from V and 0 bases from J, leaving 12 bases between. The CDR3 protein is CASSLSSGYSNQPQHF. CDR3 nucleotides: TGTGCCAGCAGTTTGTCGTCAGGGTATAGCAATCAGCCCCAGCATTTT.

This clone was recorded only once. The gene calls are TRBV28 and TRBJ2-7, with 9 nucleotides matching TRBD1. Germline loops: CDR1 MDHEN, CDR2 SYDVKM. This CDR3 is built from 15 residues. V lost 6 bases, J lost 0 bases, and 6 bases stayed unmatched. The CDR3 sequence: CASRRTTGGSYEQYF. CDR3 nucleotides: TGTGCCAGCAGACGGACGACAGGGGGCTCCTACGAGCAGTACTTC.

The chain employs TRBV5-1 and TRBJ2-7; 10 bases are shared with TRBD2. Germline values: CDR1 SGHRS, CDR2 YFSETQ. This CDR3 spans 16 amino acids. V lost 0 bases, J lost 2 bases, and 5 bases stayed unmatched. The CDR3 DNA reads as TGCGCCAGCAGCTTGGCGGGGACTAGCGCCACCTACGAGCAGTACTTC. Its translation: CASSLAGTSATYEQYF.

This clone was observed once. The CDR3 protein is CASRPPSSTGKAFF. CDR3 in DNA: TGTGCCAGCCGTCCGCCCAGCTCGACAGGAAAAGCTTTCTTT. The chain has TRBV6-5 and TRBJ1-1, with D possibly TRBD1 on 6 matching bases. V was clipped by 8 bases and J by 9 bases, with 22 bases between them. The CDR3 covers 14 residues. CDR1 and CDR2 from the germline V gene are MNHEY and SVGAGI.

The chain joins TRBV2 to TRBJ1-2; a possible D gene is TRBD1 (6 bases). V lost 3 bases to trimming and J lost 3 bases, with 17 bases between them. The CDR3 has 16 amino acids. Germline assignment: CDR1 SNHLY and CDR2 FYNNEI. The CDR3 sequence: CASSDTGTPDDYGYTF. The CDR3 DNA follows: TGTGCCAGCAGTGATACCGGGACACCGGACGACTATGGCTACACCTTC.

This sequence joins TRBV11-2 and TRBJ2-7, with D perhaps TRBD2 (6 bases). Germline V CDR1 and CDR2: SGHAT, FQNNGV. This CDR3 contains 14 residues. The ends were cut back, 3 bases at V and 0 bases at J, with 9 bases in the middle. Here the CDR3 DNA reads TGTGCCAGCAGCTTGGCGGGGAGCTCCTACGAGCAGTACTTC. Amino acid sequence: CASSLAGSSYEQYF. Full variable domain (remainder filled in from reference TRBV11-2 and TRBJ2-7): EAGVAQSPRYKIIEKRQSVAFWCNPISGHATLYWYQQILGQGPKLLIQFQNNGVVDDSQLPKDRFSAERLKGVDSTLKIQPAKLEDSAVYLCASSLAGSSYEQYFGPGTRLTVT.

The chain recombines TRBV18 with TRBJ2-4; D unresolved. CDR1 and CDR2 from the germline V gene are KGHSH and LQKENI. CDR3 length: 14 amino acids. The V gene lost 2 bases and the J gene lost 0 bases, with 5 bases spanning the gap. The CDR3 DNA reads TGTGCCAGCTCACCAGCGATAGCCAAAAACATTCAGTACTTC. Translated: CASSPAIAKNIQYF.

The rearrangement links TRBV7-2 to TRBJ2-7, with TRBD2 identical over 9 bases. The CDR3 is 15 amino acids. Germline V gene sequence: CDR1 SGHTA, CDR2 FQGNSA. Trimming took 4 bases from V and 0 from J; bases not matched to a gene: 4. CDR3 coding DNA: TGTGCCAGCAGCTCCTTTAGCGGGAGCTCCTACGAGCAGTACTTC. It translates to CASSSFSGSSYEQYF. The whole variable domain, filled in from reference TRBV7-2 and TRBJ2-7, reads GAGVSQSPSNKVTEKGKDVELRCDPISGHTALYWYRQSLGQGLEFLIYFQGNSAPDKSGLPSDRFSAERTGGSVSTLTIQRTQQEDSAVYLCASSSFSGSSYEQYFGPGTRLTVT.

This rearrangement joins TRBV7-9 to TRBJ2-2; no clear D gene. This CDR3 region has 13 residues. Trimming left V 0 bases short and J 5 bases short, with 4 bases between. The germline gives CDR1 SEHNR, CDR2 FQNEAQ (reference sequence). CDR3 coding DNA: TGTGCCAGCAGCTTAGCACAGACCGGGGAGCTGTTTTTT. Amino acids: CASSLAQTGELFF.

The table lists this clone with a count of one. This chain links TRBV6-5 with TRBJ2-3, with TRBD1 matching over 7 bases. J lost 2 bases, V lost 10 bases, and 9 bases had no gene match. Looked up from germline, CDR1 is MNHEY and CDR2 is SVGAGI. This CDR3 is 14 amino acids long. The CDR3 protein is CATKPGQNTDTQYF. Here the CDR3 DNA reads TGTGCCACCAAACCGGGACAGAACACAGATACGCAGTATTTT.

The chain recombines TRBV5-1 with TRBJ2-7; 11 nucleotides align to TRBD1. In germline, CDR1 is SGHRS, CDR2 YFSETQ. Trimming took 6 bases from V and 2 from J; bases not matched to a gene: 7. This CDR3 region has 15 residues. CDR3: CASKGEDRGPYEQYF. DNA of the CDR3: TGCGCCAGCAAGGGAGAGGACAGGGGGCCCTACGAGCAGTACTTC.

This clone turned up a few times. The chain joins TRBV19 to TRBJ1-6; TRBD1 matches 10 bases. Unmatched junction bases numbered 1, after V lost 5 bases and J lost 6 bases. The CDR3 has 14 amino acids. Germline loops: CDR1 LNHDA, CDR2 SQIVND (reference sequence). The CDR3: CASSWTGGNSPLHF. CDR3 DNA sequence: TGTGCCAGTAGTTGGACAGGGGGTAATTCACCCCTCCACTTT.